These 10 T cell receptor beta chains came from one sample sequenced in a study of cytomegalovirus exposure and HLA in healthy donors. A multiplex PCR was run with 60 Vbeta primers and 13 Jbeta primers. Profiled with immunoSEQ multiplex PCR; TCRdb holds only in-frame clones, not every one. The sample holds about 120,000 clones, 81% seen once. Source material: PBMCs. These receptors all stem from a middle-aged woman in good health and CMV-seronegative.

The V and J genes are TRBV6-1 and TRBJ1-1; D gene uncertain. V dropped 7 bases and J dropped 1 base, with 4 bases sitting between them. Germline-derived CDR1 and CDR2 are MNHNS and SASEGT. The CDR3 is 11 residues long. CDR3 residues: CASNGNTEAFF. The CDR3 region has the DNA TGTGCCAGCAACGGGAACACTGAAGCTTTCTTT.

The genes are TRBV2 and TRBJ1-5, with D unresolved. Trimming cost V 4 bases and J 3 bases, with 13 bases left between them. This CDR3 is built from 15 residues. Germline V gene sequence: CDR1 SNHLY, CDR2 FYNNEI. CDR3 nucleotides: TGTGCCAGCAGTGCGGGCGGGGTATTCAATCAGCCCCAGCATTTT. It encodes CASSAGGVFNQPQHF.

V and J are TRBV28 and TRBJ1-5; D gene unclear. Germline CDR1 MDHEN, CDR2 SYDVKM. The CDR3 is made up of 14 amino acids. V lost 8 bases and J lost 2, with 13 bases in between. CDR3: CASRRAGGNQPQHF. CDR3 in DNA: TGTGCCAGCCGGAGGGCGGGTGGCAATCAGCCCCAGCATTTT.

The chain recombines TRBV7-8 with TRBJ2-1; 9 nucleotides agree with TRBD2. CDR1 and CDR2 from the germline V gene are SGHVS and FQNEAQ. This CDR3 contains 15 residues. V dropped 5 bases and J dropped 2; count of bases not matched to a gene: 4. CDR3 amino acids: CASSIGTSPYNEQFF. CDR3 nucleotides: TGTGCCAGCAGCATAGGGACTAGCCCCTACAATGAGCAGTTCTTC. The variable domain in full, with the rest retrieved from reference TRBV7-8 and TRBJ2-1, is GAGVSQSPRYKVAKRGQDVALRCDPISGHVSLFWYQQALGQGPEFLTYFQNEAQLDKSGLPSDRFFAERPEGSVSTLKIQRTQQEDSAVYLCASSIGTSPYNEQFFGPGTRLTVL.

This chain links TRBV11-2 with TRBJ2-2; D not certain. Germline V gene sequence: CDR1 SGHAT, CDR2 FQNNGV. CDR3 length equals 15 residues. Trimming took off 4 bases at V and 4 bases at J, with 13 bases between the two ends. The CDR3 bases are TGTGCCAGCAGCTCACGCCAGGTGGCCACCGGGGAGCTGTTTTTT. This codes for CASSSRQVATGELFF.

The rearrangement joins TRBV10-1 to TRBJ2-3, with 8 bases fitting TRBD2. Per the germline V gene, CDR1 is WNHNN and CDR2 is SYGVQD (reference sequence). V lost 6 bases, J lost 6 bases, and 8 bases stayed unmatched. CDR3 size: 14 residues. The CDR3 loop reads CASSPGGGTDTQYF. The CDR3 nucleotides read TGCGCCAGCAGCCCCGGGGGGGGGACGGATACGCAGTATTTT.

The chain employs TRBV28 and TRBJ2-3; TRBD2 matches 13 bases. The V gene's germline CDR1 is MDHEN and CDR2 SYDVKM. The V and J ends lost 4 bases and 2 bases, in that order; junction bases with no gene match: 9. The CDR3 loop spans 18 amino acids. CDR3 sequence reads: CASSSNFGTSGITDTQYF. CDR3 sequence (DNA): TGTGCCAGCAGTTCCAATTTCGGGACTAGCGGGATCACAGATACGCAGTATTTT. The variable domain in full, with the rest retrieved from reference TRBV28 and TRBJ2-3, is DVKVTQSSRYLVKRTGEKVFLECVQDMDHENMFWYRQDPGLGLRLIYFSYDVKMKEKGDIPEGYSVSREKKERFSLILESASTNQTSMYLCASSSNFGTSGITDTQYFGPGTRLTVL.

The rearrangement joins TRBV6-6 to TRBJ2-3; no clear D. This CDR3 contains 12 residues. Trimming took 4 bases from V and 5 from J, leaving 7 bases between them. Germline V gene sequence: CDR1 MNHNY, CDR2 SVGAGI (reference sequence). CDR3 DNA sequence: TGTGCCAGCAGTTTCGGTGGAGATACGCAGTATTTT. Its protein product is CASSFGGDTQYF.

The chain couples TRBV2 to TRBJ2-7; the match to TRBD2 covers 13 bases. From germline, CDR1 is SNHLY and CDR2 FYNNEI. J gave up 6 bases and V 8 bases, and 16 bases lay outside the gene matches. The CDR3 sequence is 17 residues long. The CDR3 loop reads CASPPPLLAGGPGEQYF. CDR3 nucleotides: TGTGCCAGCCCCCCCCCGCTACTAGCGGGAGGGCCTGGCGAGCAGTACTTC.

A word on this clone: At one end, the junction sequence differs from germline, possibly due to a read error. V gene TRBV7-9 combines with J gene TRBJ1-2; a possible D gene is TRBD1 (5 bases). Per the germline V gene, CDR1 is SEHNR and CDR2 is FQNEAQ (reference sequence). The CDR3 has 15 residues. This CDR3 reads CSSSLVGTPNYGYTF. DNA for the CDR3: TGTTCCAGCAGCTTAGTCGGGACTCCCAACTATGGCTACACCTTC.